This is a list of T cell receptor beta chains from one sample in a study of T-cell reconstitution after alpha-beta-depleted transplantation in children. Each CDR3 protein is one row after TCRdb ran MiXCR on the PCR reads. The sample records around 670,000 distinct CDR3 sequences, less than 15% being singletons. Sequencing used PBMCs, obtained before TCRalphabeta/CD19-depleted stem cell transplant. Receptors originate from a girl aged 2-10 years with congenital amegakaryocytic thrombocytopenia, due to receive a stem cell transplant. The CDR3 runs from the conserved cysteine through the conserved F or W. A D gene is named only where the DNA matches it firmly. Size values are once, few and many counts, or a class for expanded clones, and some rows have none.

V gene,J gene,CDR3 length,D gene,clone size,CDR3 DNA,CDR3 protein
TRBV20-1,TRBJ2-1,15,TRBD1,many,TGCAGTGCTAAAAAGGGGACAGGCGAGTACAATGAGCAGTTCTTC,CSAKKGTGEYNEQFF
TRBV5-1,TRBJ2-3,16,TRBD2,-,TGCGCCAGCAGCTTGGCTTATAGCGGGGGATTAGATACGCAGTATTTT,CASSLAYSGGLDTQYF
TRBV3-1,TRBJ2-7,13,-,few,TGTGCCAGCAGCCAAAACGGGGATTACGAGCAGTACTTC,CASSQNGDYEQYF
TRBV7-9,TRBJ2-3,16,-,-,TGTGCCAGCAGCCCCCGCCGGGTCACAATGACAGATACGCAGTATTTT,CASSPRRVTMTDTQYF
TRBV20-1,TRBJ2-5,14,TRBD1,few,TGCAGTGCTAGACGAACACAGGGGGAAGAGACCCAGTACTTC,CSARRTQGEETQYF
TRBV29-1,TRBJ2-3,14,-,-,TGCAGCGTTGAGGGTCGGCTTAGCACAGATACGCAGTATTTT,CSVEGRLSTDTQYF
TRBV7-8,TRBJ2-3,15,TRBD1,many,TGTGCCAGCAGCTTGAGGACAGGAAACACAGATACGCAGTATTTT,CASSLRTGNTDTQYF
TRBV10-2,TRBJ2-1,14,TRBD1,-,TGCGCCAGCGGGGGGGACAGGGTCTACAATGAGCAGTTCTTC,CASGGDRVYNEQFF
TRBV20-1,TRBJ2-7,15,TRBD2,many,TGCAGTGCTAGTGGACTAGCGGGTGAGATCTACGAGCAGTACTTC,CSASGLAGEIYEQYF
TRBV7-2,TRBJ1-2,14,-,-,TGTGCCAGCAGCTTTGCCGGGACACCCGATGGCTACACCTTC,CASSFAGTPDGYTF
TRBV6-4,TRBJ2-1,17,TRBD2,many,TGTGCCAGCAGTCCTAGCGGGAGGCCTTCCTCCTACAATGAGCAGTTCTTC,CASSPSGRPSSYNEQFF
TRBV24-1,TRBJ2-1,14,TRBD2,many,TGTGCCACCGGAAGCGGGAGAGGGTACAATGAGCAGTTCTTC,CATGSGRGYNEQFF
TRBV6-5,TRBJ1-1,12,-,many,TGTGCCAGTGGACGGACTGTGAGCGGGGCTTTCTTT,CASGRTVSGAFF
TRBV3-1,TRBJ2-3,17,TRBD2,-,TGTGCCAGCAGCCCGCGACTAGCGGGAGGACTATCAGATACGCAGTATTTT,CASSPRLAGGLSDTQYF
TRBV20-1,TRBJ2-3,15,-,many,TGCAGTGCTAGAGCTTATATCCGGAGTGCAGATACGCAGTATTTT,CSARAYIRSADTQYF
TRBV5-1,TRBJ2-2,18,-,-,TGCGCCAGCAAAAAAGAGCCTCCGAAGGGACACAACACCGGGGAGCTGTTTTTT,CASKKEPPKGHNTGELFF
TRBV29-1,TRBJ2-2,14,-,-,TGCAGCGTGGGGCCGGGACCGACCACCGGGGAGCTGTTTTTT,CSVGPGPTTGELFF
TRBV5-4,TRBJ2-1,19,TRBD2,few,TGTGCCAGCAGCTTGGTTGTGACTAGCGGGATGCGGTGGGCCAATGAGCAGTTCTTC,CASSLVVTSGMRWANEQFF
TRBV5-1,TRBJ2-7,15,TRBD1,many,TGCGCCAGCAGCTTCCTACAGGGGCCCTCTTGGGAGCAGTACTTC,CASSFLQGPSWEQYF
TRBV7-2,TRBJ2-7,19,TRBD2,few,TGTGCCAGCAGCTTAGCTGCGGCTAGCGGGAGGGGACGGCTCTACGAGCAGTACTTC,CASSLAAASGRGRLYEQYF
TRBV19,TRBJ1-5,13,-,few,TGTGCCAGTACCCGAATCCACAATCAGCCCCAGCATTTT,CASTRIHNQPQHF
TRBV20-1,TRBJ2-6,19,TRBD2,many,TGCAGTGCTAGAGATGCCCTAGCGGGAGAATACTCTGGGGCCAACGTCCTGACTTTC,CSARDALAGEYSGANVLTF
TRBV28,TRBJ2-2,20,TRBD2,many,TGTGCCAGCAGTTCTTTCCCCGGGACTAGCGGGAGGGCGTGGACCGGGGAGCTGTTTTTT,CASSSFPGTSGRAWTGELFF
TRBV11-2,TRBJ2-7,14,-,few,TGTGCCAGCAGCTCTCTGCGCTTCTCCTACGAGCAGTACTTC,CASSSLRFSYEQYF
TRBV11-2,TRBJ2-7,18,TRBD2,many,TGTGCCAGCACCGTGGGGGCTAGCGGGAGTGTTATTAACTACGAGCAGTACTTC,CASTVGASGSVINYEQYF
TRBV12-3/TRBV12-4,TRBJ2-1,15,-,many,TGTGCCAGCAGTCGACCGGGACAGTGGGAGGAGGAGCAGTTCTTC,CASSRPGQWEEEQFF
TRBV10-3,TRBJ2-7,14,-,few,TGTGCCACCAAAAGTACCGGGACTCGGGACGAGCAGTACTTC,CATKSTGTRDEQYF
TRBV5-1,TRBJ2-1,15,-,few,TGCGCCAGCAGCTTGGCCTTGCGGGACTACAATGAGCAGTTCTTC,CASSLALRDYNEQFF
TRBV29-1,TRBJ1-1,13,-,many,TGCAGCGACCTCGGGAGGTGGAACACTGAAGCTTTCTTT,CSDLGRWNTEAFF
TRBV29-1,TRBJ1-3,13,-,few,TGCAGCGTGGGACCTAACTCTGGAAACACCATATATTTT,CSVGPNSGNTIYF
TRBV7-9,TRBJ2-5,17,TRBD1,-,TGTGCCAGCAGCTCCCTCGGGACAGTTAAAGTATTCGAGACCCAGTACTTC,CASSSLGTVKVFETQYF
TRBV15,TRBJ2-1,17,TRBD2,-,TGTGCCACCAGCAGAACCCCTTTTAGCGGGAGGTACAATGAGCAGTTCTTC,CATSRTPFSGRYNEQFF
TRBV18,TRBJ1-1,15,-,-,TGTGCCAGCTCACAGAACGTCGAACAGACGAAGGAAGCTTTCTTT,CASSQNVEQTKEAFF
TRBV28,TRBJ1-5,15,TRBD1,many,TGTGCCAGCAGATACGACAGGGGAGTATCTCAGCCCCAGCATTTT,CASRYDRGVSQPQHF
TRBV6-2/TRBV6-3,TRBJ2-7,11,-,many,TGTGCCAGCAGTACTTTAAACGAGCAGTACTTC,CASSTLNEQYF
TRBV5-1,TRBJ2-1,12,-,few,TGCGCCAGCAGCCCGAGCCTTGGTGAGCAGTTCTTC,CASSPSLGEQFF
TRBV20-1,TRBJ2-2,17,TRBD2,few,TGCAGTGCTAGCCGGGGACTAGCGGGAGCTGGCGCCGGGGAGCTGTTTTTT,CSASRGLAGAGAGELFF
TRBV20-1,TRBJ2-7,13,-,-,TGCAGTGCTAGAGGGCGTCTAGTGTTCGAGCAGTACTTC,CSARGRLVFEQYF
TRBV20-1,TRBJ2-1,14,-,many,TGCAGTGCCCGACCGAGGGGCTCCTACAATGAGCAGTTCTTC,CSARPRGSYNEQFF
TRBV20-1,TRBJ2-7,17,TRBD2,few,TGCAGTGCTAGGGGGTTAGCGGGAGGTATGGGGCTATACGAGCAGTACTTC,CSARGLAGGMGLYEQYF
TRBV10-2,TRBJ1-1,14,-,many,TGCGCCAGCAGTGATCCCGACAGTCCTCGGGGAGCTTTCTTT,CASSDPDSPRGAFF
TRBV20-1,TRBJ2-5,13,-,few,TGCAGTGCTGCGGGACAGATTCCCGAGACCCAGTACTTC,CSAAGQIPETQYF
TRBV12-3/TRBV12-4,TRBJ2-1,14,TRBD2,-,TGTGCCAGCAGTTTCGGGACTACCAACAATGAGCAGTTCTTC,CASSFGTTNNEQFF
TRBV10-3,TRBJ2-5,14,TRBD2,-,TGTGCCATCAGTGGGCGGGAGGGCCAAGAGACCCAGTACTTC,CAISGREGQETQYF
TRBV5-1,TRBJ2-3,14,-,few,TGCGCCAGCAGCTTGGCGCGGTCGGAGGATACGCAGTATTTT,CASSLARSEDTQYF
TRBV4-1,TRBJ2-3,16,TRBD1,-,TGCGCCAGCAGCCTAGCCGGGACAGGGAATACAGATACGCAGTATTTT,CASSLAGTGNTDTQYF
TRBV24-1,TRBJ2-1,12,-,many,TGTGCCACCAGTGTGGGGGCCGCTGAGCAGTTCTTC,CATSVGAAEQFF
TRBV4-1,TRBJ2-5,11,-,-,TGCGCCAGCAGCATAGCTGAGACCCAGTACTTC,CASSIAETQYF
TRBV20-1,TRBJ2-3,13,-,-,TGCAGTGCTCAAGGGTCTAGATTGGGTACGCAGTATTTT,CSAQGSRLGTQYF
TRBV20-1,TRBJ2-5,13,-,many,TGCAGTGCTGGTTTGGACTTCCAAGAGACCCAGTACTTC,CSAGLDFQETQYF
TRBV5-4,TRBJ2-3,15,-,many,TGTGCCAGCAGCTTAAACTTGGCAGTGATGGATACGCAGTATTTT,CASSLNLAVMDTQYF
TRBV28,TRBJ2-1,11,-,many,TGTGCCAGCAGTCCACGCAATGAGCAGTTCTTC,CASSPRNEQFF
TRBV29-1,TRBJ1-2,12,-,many,TGCAGCGTTGTGGCAGCTAACTATGGCTACACCTTC,CSVVAANYGYTF
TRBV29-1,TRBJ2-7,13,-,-,TGCAGCGTTGAAGTAGCCCAGAACTACGAGCAGTACTTC,CSVEVAQNYEQYF
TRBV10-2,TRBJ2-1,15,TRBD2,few,TGCGCCAGCGGCATAGCGGGTCACTCCTACAATGAGCAGTTCTTC,CASGIAGHSYNEQFF
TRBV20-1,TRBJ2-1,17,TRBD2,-,TGCTGTGACCCTAGCGGGAGCCCCAGGAGCTCCTACAATGAGCAGTTCTTC,CCDPSGSPRSSYNEQFF
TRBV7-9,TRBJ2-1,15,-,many,TGTGCCAGCAGCATTGCTCAGGGGCTTCCCAATGAGCAGTTCTTC,CASSIAQGLPNEQFF
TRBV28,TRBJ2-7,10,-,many,TGTGCCACTTCCTTCTACGAGCAGTACTTC,CATSFYEQYF
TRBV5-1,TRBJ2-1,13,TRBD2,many,TGCGCCAGCAGCTTGTTGGGACTAGCGGGCCCAAGCTTC,CASSLLGLAGPSF
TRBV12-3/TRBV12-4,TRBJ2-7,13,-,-,TGTGCCAGCAGGGGAAGGACAGTTTACGAGCAGTACTTC,CASRGRTVYEQYF